This is a list of T cell receptor beta chains from one sample in a study of cytomegalovirus exposure and HLA in healthy donors. Using immunoSEQ multiplex PCR, the repertoire was profiled, and TCRdb retains in-frame clones only, with some absent. The sample includes 90,000 to 140,000 clones, around 80% of them seen just once. The sequenced sample was PBMCs. The receptors here all came from a man younger than 35 in good health and CMV-seronegative. The CDR3 runs from the conserved cysteine through the conserved F or W. Each record gives: D gene, clone size, J gene, V gene, CDR3 DNA, CDR3 protein. The D gene is left open where the match is weak. Clone size, where shown, is once, few, many, or a class for clones that have expanded.

D: .
size: .
J: TRBJ1-4
V: TRBV27
DNA: TGTGCCAGCAGTTTCTCCACAGGGCAAAAACTGTTTTTT
CDR3: CASSFSTGQKLFF

D: TRBD2
size: .
J: TRBJ2-7
V: TRBV5-1
DNA: TGCGCCAGCAGCTTGGCGGGGGGGACTAGCGGGATCGAGCAGTACTTC
CDR3: CASSLAGGTSGIEQYF

D: .
size: .
J: TRBJ2-5
V: TRBV4-1
DNA: TGCGCCAGCAGCCAAGGCGACTCCCCCAGGGAAAGTCAAGAGACCCAGTACTTC
CDR3: CASSQGDSPRESQETQYF

D: .
size: once
J: TRBJ2-1
V: TRBV7-6
DNA: TGTGCCAGCAGCTTAGCCGGCCCAACGGGCAGGGTATTTGGCGCCCGGAACAATGAGCAGTTCTTC
CDR3: CASSLAGPTGRVFGARNNEQFF

D: TRBD1
size: .
J: TRBJ1-2
V: TRBV7-2
DNA: TGTGCCAGCAGCCAGACAGGGACTAACTATGGCTACACCTTC
CDR3: CASSQTGTNYGYTF

D: TRBD1
size: .
J: TRBJ1-2
V: TRBV4-1
DNA: TGCGCCAGCAGCCAACCCAGCCCGGGACAGGGGAGCTATGGCTACACCTTC
CDR3: CASSQPSPGQGSYGYTF

D: TRBD1
size: once
J: TRBJ1-6
V: TRBV6-5
DNA: TGTGCCAGCAGTTCGATACAGGGGGCCAATAATTCACCCCTCCACTTT
CDR3: CASSSIQGANNSPLHF

D: TRBD1
size: .
J: TRBJ1-6
V: TRBV6-6
DNA: TGTGCCAGCAGTACCGGACAGGGTAATTCACCCCTCCACTTT
CDR3: CASSTGQGNSPLHF

D: .
size: .
J: TRBJ2-6
V: TRBV19
DNA: TGTGCCAGTAGTGAGGGAAACTCTGGGGCCAACGTCCTGACTTTC
CDR3: CASSEGNSGANVLTF

D: TRBD1
size: .
J: TRBJ2-1
V: TRBV19
DNA: TGTGCCAGTAGTACCCTGGGACAGGGACAACACAATGAGCAGTTCTTC
CDR3: CASSTLGQGQHNEQFF

D: .
size: .
J: TRBJ2-7
V: TRBV25-1
DNA: TGTGCCAGCAGTGAATATTTATACGGGAGCTCCTACGAGCAGTACTTC
CDR3: CASSEYLYGSSYEQYF

D: TRBD1
size: .
J: TRBJ1-5
V: TRBV30
DNA: TGTGCCTGGAGACCCAAGGGCCGGCAGACAGGGCCGGGTCAGCCCCAGCATTTT
CDR3: CAWRPKGRQTGPGQPQHF

D: TRBD2
size: .
J: TRBJ2-3
V: TRBV14
DNA: TGTGCCAGCAGCCAAGTAGGCCTAGCGGGAGTATGGACAGATACGCAGTATTTT
CDR3: CASSQVGLAGVWTDTQYF

D: TRBD2
size: .
J: TRBJ2-1
V: TRBV2
DNA: TGTGCCAGCAGAAGGCGGGAGGGCTCCTACAATGAGCAGTTCTTC
CDR3: CASRRREGSYNEQFF

D: TRBD2
size: .
J: TRBJ2-3
V: TRBV2
DNA: TGTGCCAGTCGGGGACTAGCGGGAGATACGCAGTATTTT
CDR3: CASRGLAGDTQYF

D: .
size: .
J: TRBJ2-7
V: TRBV6-6
DNA: TGTGCCAGCAGTTACGGGGGGACGATCTACGAGCAGTACTTC
CDR3: CASSYGGTIYEQYF

D: .
size: .
J: TRBJ1-2
V: TRBV27
DNA: TGTGCCACCCGGACCGGGAGGAGCGGCTATGGCTACACCTTC
CDR3: CATRTGRSGYGYTF

D: .
size: .
J: TRBJ2-5
V: TRBV27
DNA: TGTGCCAGCAGTTTAGGTGCAGGCCTCCAAGAGACCCAGTACTTC
CDR3: CASSLGAGLQETQYF

D: .
size: .
J: TRBJ2-1
V: TRBV9
DNA: TGTGCCAGCAGCGTAGAGGAGGGGAAAGGGGCGGAAGAGCAGTTCTTC
CDR3: CASSVEEGKGAEEQFF

D: TRBD2
size: .
J: TRBJ2-5
V: TRBV7-9
DNA: TGTGCCAGCAGCTTAATTCCGGGAGGGCCTCGGGAAGAGACCCAGTACTTC
CDR3: CASSLIPGGPREETQYF

D: TRBD1
size: .
J: TRBJ1-2
V: TRBV27
DNA: TGTGCCAGCAGTTTATCGCCAGGGGGCTTGGGTGGCTACACCTTC
CDR3: CASSLSPGGLGGYTF

D: .
size: .
J: TRBJ2-5
V: TRBV5-4
DNA: TGTGCCAGCAGTCGTCCGGGCGGGAAAGAGACCCAGTACTTC
CDR3: CASSRPGGKETQYF

D: .
size: .
J: TRBJ2-7
V: TRBV7-2
DNA: TGTGCCAGCAGCTTAGCGGCTCTCTCCCACGAGCAGTACTTC
CDR3: CASSLAALSHEQYF

D: .
size: .
J: TRBJ1-1
V: TRBV27
DNA: TGTGCCAGCAGTTACCCCAGGAACACTGAAGCTTTCTTT
CDR3: CASSYPRNTEAFF

D: TRBD2
size: .
J: TRBJ2-3
V: TRBV4-3
DNA: TGCGCCAGCAGCCTCGGGACTAGCGGGCCCTATAGCACAGATACGCAGTATTTT
CDR3: CASSLGTSGPYSTDTQYF

D: TRBD2
size: .
J: TRBJ2-1
V: TRBV7-3
DNA: TGTGCCAGCAGCCCCCGGACTAGCGGCAATGAGCAGTTCTTC
CDR3: CASSPRTSGNEQFF

D: TRBD1
size: .
J: TRBJ2-7
V: TRBV9
DNA: TGTGCCAGCAGCCTCCAAGGGGGGACAGGGTGGTACGAGCAGTACTTC
CDR3: CASSLQGGTGWYEQYF

D: TRBD1
size: .
J: TRBJ1-2
V: TRBV11-3
DNA: TGTGCCAGCAGCCCCGGACAGGGGCCCTATGGCTACACCTTC
CDR3: CASSPGQGPYGYTF

D: TRBD2
size: .
J: TRBJ2-1
V: TRBV5-1
DNA: TGCGCCAGCAGCTTGGCTAGCGGGAGTTACAATGAGCAGTTCTTC
CDR3: CASSLASGSYNEQFF

D: TRBD1
size: once
J: TRBJ2-3
V: TRBV28
DNA: TGTGCCAGCAGTCCTGGGACAGGGCCAGATACGCAGTATTTT
CDR3: CASSPGTGPDTQYF

D: TRBD1
size: .
J: TRBJ2-3
V: TRBV6-1
DNA: TGTGCCAGCAGTGACGGGACAGGGGGCGCAGATACGCAGTATTTT
CDR3: CASSDGTGGADTQYF

D: .
size: .
J: TRBJ2-7
V: TRBV4-2
DNA: TGTGCCAGCAGCCAAGATAGAGGCCGCTCCTACGAGCAGTACTTC
CDR3: CASSQDRGRSYEQYF

D: .
size: .
J: TRBJ1-4
V: TRBV7-9
DNA: TGTGCCAGCAGCCGACCACTACAGGGAGGGCGTGAAAAACTGTTTTTT
CDR3: CASSRPLQGGREKLFF

D: .
size: .
J: TRBJ2-2
V: TRBV27
DNA: TGTGCCAGCAGTTTCGACAGGGGGAGGCGGGAGGGGAGCACCGGGGAGCTGTTTTTT
CDR3: CASSFDRGRREGSTGELFF

D: .
size: .
J: TRBJ2-7
V: TRBV6-5
DNA: TGTGCCAGCAGTTACGGCAGGGTCGGGGAGCAGTACTTC
CDR3: CASSYGRVGEQYF

D: TRBD2
size: .
J: TRBJ2-3
V: TRBV7-2
DNA: TGTGCCAGCAGACAACTAGCGGGAATTATAACAGATACGCAGTATTTT
CDR3: CASRQLAGIITDTQYF

D: .
size: few
J: TRBJ2-3
V: TRBV5-4
DNA: TGCGCCAGCAGCCAAGAGTTGTCTAGCGGCACAGATACGCAGTATTTT
CDR3: CASSQELSSGTDTQYF

D: TRBD2
size: .
J: TRBJ2-7
V: TRBV5-6
DNA: TGTGCCAGCAGCTCGAGCGGGATTCCCCTCGAGCAGTACTTC
CDR3: CASSSSGIPLEQYF

D: .
size: .
J: TRBJ1-3
V: TRBV30
DNA: TGTGCCTGGAGTGTACAGGGTGGAAACACCATATATTTT
CDR3: CAWSVQGGNTIYF

D: .
size: .
J: TRBJ2-1
V: TRBV29-1
DNA: TGCAGCGTTGAAGCGGGTAGCAATGAGCAGTTCTTC
CDR3: CSVEAGSNEQFF

D: TRBD1
size: .
J: TRBJ2-6
V: TRBV10-3
DNA: TGTGCCATCAGACTACCGGGACAGGGGGGAGCTGGGGCCAACGTCCTGACTTTC
CDR3: CAIRLPGQGGAGANVLTF

D: .
size: .
J: TRBJ1-3
V: TRBV11-3
DNA: TGTGCCAGCAGCGCAGGTCCACTTTTCTCTGGAAACACCATATATTTT
CDR3: CASSAGPLFSGNTIYF

D: .
size: .
J: TRBJ2-7
V: TRBV7-2
DNA: TGTGCCAGCAGCCCCTATAGCGAGCAGTACTTC
CDR3: CASSPYSEQYF

D: TRBD2
size: .
J: TRBJ2-2
V: TRBV18
DNA: TGTGCCAGCTCACCCCCCGGGGGGGGATACACCGGGGAGCTGTTTTTT
CDR3: CASSPPGGGYTGELFF

D: .
size: .
J: TRBJ1-5
V: TRBV7-6
DNA: TGTGCCAGCAGCTTAGAGCCGGTGGGCAATCAGCCCCAGCATTTT
CDR3: CASSLEPVGNQPQHF

D: .
size: .
J: TRBJ1-2
V: TRBV28
DNA: TGTGCCAGCAGCCTTATCGGCGCGGCAACTAACTATGGCTACACCTTC
CDR3: CASSLIGAATNYGYTF

D: .
size: .
J: TRBJ1-2
V: TRBV10-3
DNA: TGTGCCATCAGTGAGCCGGACTTCACTAACTATGGCTACACCTTC
CDR3: CAISEPDFTNYGYTF

D: TRBD1
size: .
J: TRBJ2-1
V: TRBV7-6
DNA: TGTGCCAGCAGCTTGGGTTGGACAGGGAGCTACAATGAGCAGTTCTTC
CDR3: CASSLGWTGSYNEQFF

D: .
size: .
J: TRBJ2-7
V: TRBV6-5
DNA: TGTGCCAGCAGTGCGACCGACTTATACGAGCAGTACTTC
CDR3: CASSATDLYEQYF

D: .
size: few
J: TRBJ2-7
V: TRBV27
DNA: TGTGCCAGTCAAGTTAGGAGGACGTCCTACGAGCAGTACTTC
CDR3: CASQVRRTSYEQYF

D: .
size: .
J: TRBJ1-6
V: TRBV4-2
DNA: TGTGCCAGCAGCCAAGATCTTGATAGAGGGGGTGGATCACCCCTCCACTTT
CDR3: CASSQDLDRGGGSPLHF

D: .
size: .
J: TRBJ2-7
V: TRBV28
DNA: TGTGCCAGCAGTCTAACCTTGACTGAGAGCTCCTACGAGCAGTACTTC
CDR3: CASSLTLTESSYEQYF

D: TRBD2
size: .
J: TRBJ2-1
V: TRBV4-1
DNA: TGCGCCAGCAGCCACCCCGAAGCTAGCGGGAGGGTCTTTCGGTCCTACAATGAGCAGTTCTTC
CDR3: CASSHPEASGRVFRSYNEQFF

D: TRBD1
size: few
J: TRBJ1-5
V: TRBV28
DNA: TGTGCCAGCAGTCGGGACAGTAATCAGCCCCAGCATTTT
CDR3: CASSRDSNQPQHF